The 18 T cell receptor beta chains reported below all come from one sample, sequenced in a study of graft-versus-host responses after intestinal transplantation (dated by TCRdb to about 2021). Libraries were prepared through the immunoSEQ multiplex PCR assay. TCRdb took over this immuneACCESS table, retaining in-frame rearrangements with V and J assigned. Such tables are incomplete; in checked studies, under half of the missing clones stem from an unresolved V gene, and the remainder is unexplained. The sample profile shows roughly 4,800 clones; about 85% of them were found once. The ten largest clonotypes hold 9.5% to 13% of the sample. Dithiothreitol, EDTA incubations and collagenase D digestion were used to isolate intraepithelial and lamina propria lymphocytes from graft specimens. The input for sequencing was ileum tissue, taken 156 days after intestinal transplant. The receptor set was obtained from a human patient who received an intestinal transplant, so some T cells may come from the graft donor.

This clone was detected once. The CDR3 protein is CAWTSPLSSTQYF. The CDR3 coding sequence is TGTGCCTGGACCTCCCCCCTTTCGAGTACGCAGTATTTT. The chain links TRBV30 to TRBJ2-3; D not resolved. The V end was cut by 4 bases, the J end by 8 bases, with 16 bases between. The CDR3 totals 13 residues. CDR1 and CDR2 from the germline V gene are GTSNPN and SVGIG (reference sequence).

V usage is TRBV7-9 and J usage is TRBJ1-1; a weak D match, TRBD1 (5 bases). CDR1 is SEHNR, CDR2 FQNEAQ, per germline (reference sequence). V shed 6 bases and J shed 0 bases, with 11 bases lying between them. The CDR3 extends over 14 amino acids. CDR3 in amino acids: CASRSGTVNTEAFF. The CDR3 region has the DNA TGTGCCAGCAGGTCCGGGACGGTGAACACTGAAGCTTTCTTT.

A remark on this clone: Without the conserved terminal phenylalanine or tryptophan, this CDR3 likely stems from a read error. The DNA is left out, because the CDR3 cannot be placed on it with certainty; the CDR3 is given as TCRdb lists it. The CDR3 protein is CASRLPVY. The chain couples TRBV6-1 to TRBJ2-4; no check of the table's D call, TRBD2, against the DNA was made. From its first to its last residue, the CDR3 has 8 amino acids. Germline loops: CDR1 MNHNS, CDR2 SASEGT.

The CDR3 is CASSLGGDTEAFF. CDR3 sequence (DNA): TGTGCCAGCAGTTTAGGTGGGGACACTGAAGCTTTCTTT. The chain is built from TRBV28 and TRBJ1-1; no reliable D call. Trimming took 2 bases from V and 3 from J, leaving 7 bases between them. Germline CDR1 and CDR2: MDHEN and SYDVKM. The CDR3 has 13 residues.

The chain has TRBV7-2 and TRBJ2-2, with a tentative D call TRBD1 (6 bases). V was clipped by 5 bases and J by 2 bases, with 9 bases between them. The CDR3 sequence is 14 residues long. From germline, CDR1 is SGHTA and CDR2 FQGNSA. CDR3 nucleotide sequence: TGTGCCAGCAGCACCGGGACAAACACCGGGGAGCTGTTTTTT. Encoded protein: CASSTGTNTGELFF.

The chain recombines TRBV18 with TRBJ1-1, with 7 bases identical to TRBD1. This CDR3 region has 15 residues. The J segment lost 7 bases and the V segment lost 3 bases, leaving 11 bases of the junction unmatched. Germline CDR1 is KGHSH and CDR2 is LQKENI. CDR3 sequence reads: CASSPLQGSDGEAFF. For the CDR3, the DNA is TGTGCCAGCTCACCGTTACAGGGGAGTGACGGTGAAGCTTTCTTT.

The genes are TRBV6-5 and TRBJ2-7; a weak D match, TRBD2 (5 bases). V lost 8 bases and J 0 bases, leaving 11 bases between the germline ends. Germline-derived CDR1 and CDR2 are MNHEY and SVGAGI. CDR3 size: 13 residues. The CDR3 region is CASRLSGSYEQYF. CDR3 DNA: TGTGCCAGCCGGCTAAGCGGCTCCTACGAGCAGTACTTC.

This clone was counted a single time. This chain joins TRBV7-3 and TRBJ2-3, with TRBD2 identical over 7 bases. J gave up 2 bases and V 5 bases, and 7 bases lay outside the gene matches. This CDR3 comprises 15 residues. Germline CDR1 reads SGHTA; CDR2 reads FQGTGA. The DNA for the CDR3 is TGTGCCAGCAGCCCCCGGGGGACTACCACAGATACGCAGTATTTT. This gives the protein CASSPRGTTTDTQYF.

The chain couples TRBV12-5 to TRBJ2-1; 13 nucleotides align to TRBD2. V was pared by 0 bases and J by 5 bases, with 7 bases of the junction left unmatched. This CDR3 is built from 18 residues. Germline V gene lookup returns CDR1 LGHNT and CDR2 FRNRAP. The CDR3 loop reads CASGLVVTLAGGNNEQFF. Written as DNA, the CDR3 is TGTGCTAGTGGTTTGGTAGTCACACTAGCGGGGGGGAACAATGAGCAGTTCTTC.

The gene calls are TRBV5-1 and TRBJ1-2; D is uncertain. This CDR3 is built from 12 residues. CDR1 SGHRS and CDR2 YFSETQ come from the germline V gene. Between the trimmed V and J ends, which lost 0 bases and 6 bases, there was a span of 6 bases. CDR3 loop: CASSLDGNGYTF. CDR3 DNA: TGCGCCAGCAGCTTGGACGGGAATGGCTACACCTTC.

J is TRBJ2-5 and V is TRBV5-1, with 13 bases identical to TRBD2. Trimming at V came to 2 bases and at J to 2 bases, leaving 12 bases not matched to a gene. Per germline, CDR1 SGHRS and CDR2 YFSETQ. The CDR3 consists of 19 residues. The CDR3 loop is CASSLMKGLAGTPQETQYF. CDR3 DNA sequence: TGCGCCAGCAGCTTAATGAAGGGACTAGCGGGAACTCCACAAGAGACCCAGTACTTC.

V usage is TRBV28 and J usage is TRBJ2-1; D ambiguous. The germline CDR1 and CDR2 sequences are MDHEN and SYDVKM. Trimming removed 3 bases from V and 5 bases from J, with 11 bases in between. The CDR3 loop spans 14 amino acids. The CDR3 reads CASSLPEPNNEQFF. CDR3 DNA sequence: TGTGCCAGCAGTTTGCCGGAGCCCAACAATGAGCAGTTCTTC.

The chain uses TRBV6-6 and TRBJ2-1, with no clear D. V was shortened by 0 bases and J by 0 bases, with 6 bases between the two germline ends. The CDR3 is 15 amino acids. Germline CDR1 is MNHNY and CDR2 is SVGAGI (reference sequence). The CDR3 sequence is CASSYSHSSYNEQFF. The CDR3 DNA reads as TGTGCCAGCAGTTACTCGCACAGCTCCTACAATGAGCAGTTCTTC.

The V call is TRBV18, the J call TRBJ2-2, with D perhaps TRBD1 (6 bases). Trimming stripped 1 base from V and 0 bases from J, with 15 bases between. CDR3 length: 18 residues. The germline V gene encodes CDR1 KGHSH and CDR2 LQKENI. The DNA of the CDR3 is TGTGCCAGCTCACCACGAGGGCAGGGGTTTTCGAACACCGGGGAGCTGTTTTTT. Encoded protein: CASSPRGQGFSNTGELFF.

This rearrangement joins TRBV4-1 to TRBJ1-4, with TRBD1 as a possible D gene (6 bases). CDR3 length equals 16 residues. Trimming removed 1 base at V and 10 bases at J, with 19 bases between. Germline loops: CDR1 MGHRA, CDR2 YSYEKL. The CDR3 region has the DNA TGCGCCAGCAGCCAAGCGACTACAGGGCGGTGGGGAAAACTGTTTTTT. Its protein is CASSQATTGRWGKLFF.

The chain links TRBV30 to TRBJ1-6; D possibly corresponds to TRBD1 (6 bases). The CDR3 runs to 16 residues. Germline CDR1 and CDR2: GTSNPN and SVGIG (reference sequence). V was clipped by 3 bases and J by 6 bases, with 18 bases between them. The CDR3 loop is CAWRDVSGHFNSPLHF. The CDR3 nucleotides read TGTGCCTGGAGAGACGTCTCGGGACACTTTAATTCACCCCTCCACTTT.

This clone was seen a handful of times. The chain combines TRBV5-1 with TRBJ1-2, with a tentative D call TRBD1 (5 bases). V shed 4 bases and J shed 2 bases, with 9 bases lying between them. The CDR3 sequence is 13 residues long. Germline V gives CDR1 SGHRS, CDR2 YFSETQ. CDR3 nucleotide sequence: TGCGCCAGCAGCACGGACACAAACTATGGCTACACCTTC. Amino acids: CASSTDTNYGYTF.

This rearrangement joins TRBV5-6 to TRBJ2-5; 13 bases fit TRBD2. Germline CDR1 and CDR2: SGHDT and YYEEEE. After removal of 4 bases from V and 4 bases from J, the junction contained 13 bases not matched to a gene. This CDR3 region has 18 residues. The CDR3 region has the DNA TGTGCCAGCAGCCGGGTCGGGACTAGCGGGGTTGGAGGAGAGACCCAGTACTTC. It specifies CASSRVGTSGVGGETQYF.